This entry lists 28 T cell receptor beta chains sequenced from one sample in a study of T cells in Graves' hyperthyroidism and ophthalmopathy. The TCR beta CDR3 regions underwent amplification using RNA transcripts as the source. Using the HTBI primer set, a first-round RT-PCR was run on the TCR CDR3. TCRdb recomputed calls from the multiplex PCR reads with MiXCR, one row per CDR3 protein. The table has over 700,000 distinct CDR3 sequences, over 15% seen once. Sequenced sample: blood. Receptor source: a woman aged 50 to 60 with Graves' hyperthyroidism that later progressed to Graves' ophthalmopathy.

This chain joins TRBV7-9 and TRBJ1-3, with D uncertain. Between the trimmed V and J ends, which lost 1 base and 2 bases, there was a span of 15 bases. This CDR3 comprises 17 residues. CDR1 is SEHNR and CDR2 is FQNEAQ in the germline V gene (reference sequence). CDR3 coding DNA: TGTGCCAGCAGCTTAGATCGTCGACCGTCTACTGGAAACACCATATATTTT. Its protein is CASSLDRRPSTGNTIYF.

At least ten counts were recorded for this clonotype. The rearrangement joins TRBV3-1 to TRBJ1-6; D possibly corresponds to TRBD1 (6 bases). CDR3 size: 15 residues. Trimming removed 0 bases from V and 7 bases from J, with 10 bases in between. Germline-derived CDR1 and CDR2 are LGHDT and YNNKEL (reference sequence). CDR3 loop: CASSQDTGFNSPLHF. Here the CDR3 DNA reads TGTGCCAGCAGCCAAGACACAGGGTTCAATTCACCCCTCCACTTT.

The sample holds many counts of this clonotype. The chain joins TRBV2 to TRBJ1-1, with 8 bases aligning to TRBD1. CDR3 length: 16 amino acids. Trimming took 2 bases from V and 1 from J; bases not matched to a gene: 6. The germline V gene has CDR1 SNHLY and CDR2 FYNNEI. The CDR3 here is CASSELRTGKNTEAFF. The CDR3 DNA is TGTGCCAGCAGTGAATTGCGGACAGGGAAGAACACTGAAGCTTTCTTT.

Ten or more counts support this clonotype. The chain has TRBV3-1 and TRBJ1-1; TRBD1 aligns across 7 bases. Germline V gene lookup returns CDR1 LGHDT and CDR2 YNNKEL (reference sequence). With 0 bases clipped from V and 4 bases from J, the junction kept 8 bases outside the gene matches. The CDR3 has 16 residues. The CDR3: CASSQEAQGGSTEAFF. The DNA for the CDR3 is TGTGCCAGCAGCCAAGAGGCTCAGGGGGGAAGCACTGAAGCTTTCTTT.

This clonotype was seen ten or more times. The chain employs TRBV20-1 and TRBJ2-1, with 9 bases lining up with TRBD2. V lost 6 bases, J lost 4 bases, and 7 bases stayed unmatched. Germline V gene data show CDR1 as DFQATT and CDR2 as SNEGSKA (reference sequence). The CDR3 length is 14 residues. The CDR3 spells CSARSGGFYNEQFF. Here the CDR3 DNA reads TGCAGTGCGAGGAGCGGGGGGTTTTACAATGAGCAGTTCTTC.

The rearrangement links TRBV27 to TRBJ1-4; D is uncertain. The germline V gene has CDR1 MNHEY and CDR2 SMNVEV (reference sequence). This CDR3 has 16 amino acids. Between the trimmed V and J ends, which lost 4 bases and 8 bases, there was a span of 20 bases. The CDR3 region is CASSSVGRQRYEKLFF. CDR3 bases: TGTGCCAGCAGTTCCGTCGGGCGGCAGCGGTACGAAAAACTGTTTTTT.

This clonotype was recorded at least ten times. The J gene is TRBJ1-1, the V gene TRBV7-2; 9 bases fit TRBD1. The J segment lost 4 bases and the V segment lost 5 bases, leaving 5 bases of the junction unmatched. Looked up from germline, CDR1 is SGHTA and CDR2 is FQGNSA. This CDR3 contains 14 residues. The CDR3 DNA sequence: TGTGCCAGCAGCACTGGGACAGGGATCACTGAAGCTTTCTTT. Translated, it gives CASSTGTGITEAFF.

This clonotype was picked up many times. The chain employs TRBV3-1 and TRBJ1-5; TRBD1 might be the D (5 bases). Germline loops: CDR1 LGHDT, CDR2 YNNKEL (reference sequence). The CDR3 extends over 14 amino acids. Trimming stripped 6 bases from V and 4 bases from J, with 13 bases between. This CDR3 reads CASSSGSSNQPQHF. For the CDR3, the DNA is TGTGCCAGCAGTTCAGGGTCGAGTAATCAGCCCCAGCATTTT.

The chain couples TRBV7-2 to TRBJ2-3, with 10 positions matching TRBD2. Germline CDR1 SGHTA, CDR2 FQGNSA. This CDR3 has 16 amino acids. After removal of 2 bases from V and 5 bases from J, the junction contained 7 bases not matched to a gene. The CDR3 is CASSLSLAGVLDTQYF. The CDR3 DNA is TGTGCCAGCAGCTTATCGCTAGCGGGAGTCCTAGATACGCAGTATTTT.

The chain uses TRBV29-1 and TRBJ1-1; tentatively, D is TRBD1 (6 bases). Trimming stripped 6 bases from V and 4 bases from J, with 12 bases between. This CDR3 spans 12 amino acids. The germline V gene encodes CDR1 SQVTM and CDR2 ANQGSEA. CDR3 coding DNA: TGCAGCGTACACAGGGATAGCACTGAAGCTTTCTTT. This codes for CSVHRDSTEAFF.

This clonotype has ten or more counts. The gene calls are TRBV5-1 and TRBJ1-2; D not certain. V gave up 7 bases and J gave up 4 bases, with 17 bases separating them. CDR1 is SGHRS and CDR2 is YFSETQ in the germline V gene. The CDR3 has 14 residues. This chain's CDR3 is CASSRAGESYGYTF. CDR3 bases: TGCGCCAGCTCCCGGGCAGGAGAGAGCTATGGCTACACCTTC.

V and J are TRBV5-6 and TRBJ1-6; D not certain. V lost 2 bases, J lost 0 bases, and 3 bases lay in between. There are 14 residues in the CDR3. CDR1 and CDR2 (germline): SGHDT, YYEEEE. The chain's CDR3 is CASSFRSYNSPLHF. In DNA form, the CDR3 reads TGTGCCAGCAGCTTCCGCTCCTATAATTCACCCCTCCACTTT.

In the case of this clonotype: The germline gene is not matched at one end of the junction; a read error may be the cause. CDR3 DNA: TGTGCTAGCAGCGTCGCTAGCGGGGGGGAGACCCAGTACTTC. It codes for CASSVASGGETQYF. The V and J genes are TRBV7-7 and TRBJ2-5; 11 positions match TRBD2. This CDR3 comprises 14 residues. Germline V gene lookup returns CDR1 SSHAT and CDR2 FNYEAQ (reference sequence).

This clonotype was counted many times. This chain links TRBV20-1 with TRBJ2-5; 11 bases match TRBD2. The CDR3 runs 15 residues. The J segment lost 5 bases and the V segment lost 0 bases, leaving 5 bases of the junction unmatched. Germline CDR1 is DFQATT and CDR2 is SNEGSKA (reference sequence). Here the CDR3 reads CSARDSGGAEETQYF. The CDR3 DNA reads TGCAGTGCTAGAGATAGCGGGGGGGCCGAGGAGACCCAGTACTTC.

V is TRBV20-1 and J is TRBJ2-2; D not resolved. This CDR3 comprises 12 residues. V was trimmed by 3 bases and J by 4 bases, leaving 6 bases between them. CDR1 and CDR2 (germline): DFQATT, SNEGSKA (reference sequence). The CDR3 loop reads CSARGFTGELFF. The DNA for the CDR3 is TGCAGTGCTAGGGGTTTCACCGGGGAGCTGTTTTTT.

The chain employs TRBV25-1 and TRBJ2-7, with D perhaps matching TRBD1 (5 bases). The germline V gene encodes CDR1 MGHDK and CDR2 SYGVNS. Trimming removed 2 bases from V and 2 bases from J, with 10 bases in between. The CDR3 has 14 amino acids. CDR3 DNA sequence: TGTGCCAGCAGTGAACGCAGGGCCCCCTACGAGCAGTACTTC. Translating it yields CASSERRAPYEQYF.

The gene calls are TRBV25-1 and TRBJ2-1; D might be TRBD1 (6 bases). The CDR3 has 15 amino acids. From germline, CDR1 is MGHDK and CDR2 SYGVNS. V lost 8 bases to trimming and J lost 1 base, with 15 bases between them. The CDR3 region is CASADTGRSYNEQFF. The DNA of the CDR3 is TGTGCCAGCGCTGACACAGGGCGTTCCTACAATGAGCAGTTCTTC.

Many counts were recorded for this clonotype. This chain joins TRBV7-9 and TRBJ2-7; the D gene is possibly TRBD1 (6 bases). CDR1 is SEHNR, CDR2 FQNEAQ, per germline (reference sequence). Between the trimmed V and J ends, which lost 1 base and 4 bases, there was a span of 14 bases. CDR3 length: 15 amino acids. CDR3 bases: TGTGCCAGCAGCTTAGGTGGGACACGACTTTACGAGCAGTACTTC. Translation gives CASSLGGTRLYEQYF.

The J gene is TRBJ2-1, the V gene TRBV3-1; D unclear. Looked up from germline, CDR1 is LGHDT and CDR2 is YNNKEL (reference sequence). V was clipped by 4 bases and J by 10 bases, with 17 bases between them. This CDR3 contains 14 residues. Here the CDR3 reads CASSPPSLPREQFF. The DNA of the CDR3 is TGTGCCAGCAGCCCTCCGAGCCTCCCGAGGGAGCAGTTCTTC.

The J gene is TRBJ2-2, the V gene TRBV19; D is tentatively TRBD1 or TRBD2 (6 bases each). This CDR3 region has 19 residues. Germline CDR1 reads LNHDA; CDR2 reads SQIVND (reference sequence). Trimming took 3 bases from V and 0 from J, leaving 20 bases between them. CDR3 sequence: CASSIFARGHRPNTGELFF. The CDR3 DNA sequence: TGTGCCAGTAGTATTTTCGCCCGGGGGCATCGCCCGAACACCGGGGAGCTGTTTTTT.

V and J are TRBV2 and TRBJ1-2, with D maybe TRBD1 (6 bases). The CDR3 has 13 amino acids. The V gene's germline CDR1 is SNHLY and CDR2 FYNNEI. The ends were cut back, 9 bases at V and 3 bases at J, with 14 bases in the middle. The CDR3 nucleotides are TGTGCCAGTAGGGGAGCAGGGGACTATGGCTACACCTTC. Its translation is CASRGAGDYGYTF.

CDR3 protein: CASGVSVSSYEQYF. The CDR3, as DNA: TGTGCCTCAGGGGTATCGGTCAGCTCCTACGAGCAGTACTTC. This rearrangement joins TRBV24-1 to TRBJ2-7; perhaps TRBD1 as D (6 bases). Germline CDR1 and CDR2: KGHDR and SFDVKD. There are 14 residues in the CDR3. The V and J ends lost 12 bases and 0 bases respectively, with 17 bases between them.

This clonotype was seen ten or more times. The V call is TRBV2, the J call TRBJ2-7; a weak D match, TRBD1 (6 bases). CDR1 and CDR2 (germline): SNHLY, FYNNEI. CDR3 size: 16 residues. V lost 4 bases, J lost 1 base, and 17 bases lay in between. CDR3 residues: CASSVRQAVPSYEQYF. The CDR3 nucleotides are TGTGCCAGCAGTGTCAGACAGGCTGTCCCTTCCTACGAGCAGTACTTC.

This clonotype was detected a few times. CDR3 DNA sequence: TGCGCCAGCAGCTTGGGTGATTCTCGGGGTGGCTACACCTTC. Protein sequence: CASSLGDSRGGYTF. The rearrangement links TRBV5-1 to TRBJ1-2; D is undetermined. Trimming removed 0 bases at V and 7 bases at J, with 13 bases between. The CDR3 length is 14 residues. Per germline, CDR1 SGHRS and CDR2 YFSETQ.

The rearrangement uses TRBV19 and TRBJ2-1; maybe TRBD1 (6 bases). CDR1 is LNHDA and CDR2 is SQIVND in the germline V gene (reference sequence). V was pared by 5 bases and J by 1 base, with 18 bases between. The length of the CDR3 is 17 residues. The CDR3 DNA is TGTGCCAGTAGTCTAACCGGGACAACCTATTCCTACAATGAGCAGTTCTTC. Residues: CASSLTGTTYSYNEQFF.

This clonotype appeared a few times. This chain joins TRBV5-1 and TRBJ1-3; no clear D gene. The germline V gene has CDR1 SGHRS and CDR2 YFSETQ. Trimming left V 4 bases short and J 1 base short, with 9 bases between. CDR3 length equals 14 residues. CDR3 sequence reads: CASSPLVSGNTIYF. The CDR3 bases are TGCGCCAGCAGCCCCTTGGTGTCTGGAAACACCATATATTTT.

The J gene is TRBJ2-7, the V gene TRBV7-8; either TRBD1 or TRBD2 may fit D (6 bases each). The CDR3 loop spans 15 amino acids. The germline gives CDR1 SGHVS, CDR2 FQNEAQ. V lost 8 bases to trimming and J lost 2 bases, with 19 bases between them. CDR3 in amino acids: CASERPGAITYEQYF. The CDR3 coding sequence is TGTGCCAGCGAGCGGCCGGGGGCCATTACCTACGAGCAGTACTTC.

The J gene is TRBJ1-2, the V gene TRBV4-2, with TRBD1 identical over 9 bases. CDR1 LGHNA and CDR2 YNFKEQ come from the germline V gene. The length of the CDR3 is 15 residues. The V gene end was trimmed by 1 base and the J gene end by 8 bases; junction bases not matched to a gene: 8. The CDR3 nucleotides read TGTGCCAGCAGCCAAGCCCCGGGACAGGGCTACGGCTACACCTTC. Translation gives CASSQAPGQGYGYTF.